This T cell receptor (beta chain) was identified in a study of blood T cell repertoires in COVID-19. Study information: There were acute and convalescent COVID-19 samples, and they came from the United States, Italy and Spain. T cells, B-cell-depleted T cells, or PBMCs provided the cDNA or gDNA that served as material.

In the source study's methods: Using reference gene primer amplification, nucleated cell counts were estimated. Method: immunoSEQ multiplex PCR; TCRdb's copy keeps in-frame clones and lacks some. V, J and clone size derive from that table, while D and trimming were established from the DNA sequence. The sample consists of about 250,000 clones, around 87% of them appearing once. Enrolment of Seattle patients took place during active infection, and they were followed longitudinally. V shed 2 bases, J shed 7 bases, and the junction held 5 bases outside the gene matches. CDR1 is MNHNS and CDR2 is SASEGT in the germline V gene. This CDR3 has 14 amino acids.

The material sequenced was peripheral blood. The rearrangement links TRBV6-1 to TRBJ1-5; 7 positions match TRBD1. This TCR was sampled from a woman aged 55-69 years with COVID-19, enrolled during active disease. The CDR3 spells CASSEYGDRQPQHF. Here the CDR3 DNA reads TGTGCCAGCAGTGAATACGGGGACAGACAGCCCCAGCATTTT.